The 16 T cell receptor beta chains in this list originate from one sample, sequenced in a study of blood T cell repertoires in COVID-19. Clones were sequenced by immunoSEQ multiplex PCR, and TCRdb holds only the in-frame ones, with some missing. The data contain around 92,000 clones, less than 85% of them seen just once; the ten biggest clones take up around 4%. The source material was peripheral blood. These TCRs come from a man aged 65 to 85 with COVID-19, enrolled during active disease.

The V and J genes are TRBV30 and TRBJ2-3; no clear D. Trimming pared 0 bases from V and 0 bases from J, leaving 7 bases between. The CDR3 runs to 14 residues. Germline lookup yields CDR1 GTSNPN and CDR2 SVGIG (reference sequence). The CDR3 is CAWSVSGSTDTQYF. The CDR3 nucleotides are TGTGCCTGGAGTGTATCCGGGAGCACAGATACGCAGTATTTT.

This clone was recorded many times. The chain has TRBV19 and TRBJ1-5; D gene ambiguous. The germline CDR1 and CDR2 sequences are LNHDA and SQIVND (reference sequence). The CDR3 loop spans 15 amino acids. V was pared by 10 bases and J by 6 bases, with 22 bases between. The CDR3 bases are TGTGCCACCCGTGCTCTATCGGGAGGGATTCAGCCCCAGCATTTT. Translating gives CATRALSGGIQPQHF. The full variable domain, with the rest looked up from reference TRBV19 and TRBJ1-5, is DGGITQSPKYLFRKEGQNVTLSCEQNLNHDAMYWYRQDPGQGLRLIYYSQIVNDFQKGDIAEGYSVSREKKESFPLTVTSAQKNPTAFYLCATRALSGGIQPQHFGDGTRLSIL.

The CDR3 loop reads CASSFWQGNTIYF. Written as DNA, the CDR3 is TGTGCCAGCAGTTTCTGGCAGGGAAACACCATATATTTT. This rearrangement joins TRBV28 to TRBJ1-3, with D hard to call. The CDR3 has 13 amino acids. CDR1 MDHEN and CDR2 SYDVKM come from the germline V gene. V lost 3 bases, J lost 4 bases, and 7 bases lay in between.

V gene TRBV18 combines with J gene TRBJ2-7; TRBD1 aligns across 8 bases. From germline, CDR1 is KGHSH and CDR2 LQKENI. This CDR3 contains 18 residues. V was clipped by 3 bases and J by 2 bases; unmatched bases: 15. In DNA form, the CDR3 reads TGTGCCAGCTCACCTAGGACAGGGCCACAACTACCAACCTACGAGCAGTACTTC. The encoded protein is CASSPRTGPQLPTYEQYF.

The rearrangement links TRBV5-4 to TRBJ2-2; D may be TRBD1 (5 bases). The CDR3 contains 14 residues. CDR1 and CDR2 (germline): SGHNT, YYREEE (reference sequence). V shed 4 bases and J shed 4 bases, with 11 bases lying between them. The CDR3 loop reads CASSQDSLTGELFF. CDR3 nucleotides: TGTGCCAGCAGCCAAGACAGCCTCACCGGGGAGCTGTTTTTT.

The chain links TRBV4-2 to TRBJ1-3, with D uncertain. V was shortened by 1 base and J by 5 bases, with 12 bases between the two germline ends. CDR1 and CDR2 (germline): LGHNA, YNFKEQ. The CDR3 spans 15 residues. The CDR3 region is CASSQGAETRNTIYF. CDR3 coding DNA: TGTGCCAGCAGCCAAGGGGCCGAGACGAGAAACACCATATATTTT.

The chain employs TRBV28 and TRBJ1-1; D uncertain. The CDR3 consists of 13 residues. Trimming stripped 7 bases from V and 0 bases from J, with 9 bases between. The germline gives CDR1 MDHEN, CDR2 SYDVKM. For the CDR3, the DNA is TGTGCCAGCACGTCTTCAGTGAACACTGAAGCTTTCTTT. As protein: CASTSSVNTEAFF.

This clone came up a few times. The CDR3 DNA sequence: TGTGCCAGTAGTACTCCGGCTGCCGCGGGCGTGAACACTGAAGCTTTCTTT. Translated: CASSTPAAAGVNTEAFF. The chain employs TRBV19 and TRBJ1-1; no clear D. V shed 4 bases and J shed 0 bases, with 18 bases lying between them. The CDR3 extends over 17 amino acids. Germline assignment: CDR1 LNHDA and CDR2 SQIVND (reference sequence). Full variable domain (remainder filled in from reference TRBV19 and TRBJ1-1): DGGITQSPKYLFRKEGQNVTLSCEQNLNHDAMYWYRQDPGQGLRLIYYSQIVNDFQKGDIAEGYSVSREKKESFPLTVTSAQKNPTAFYLCASSTPAAAGVNTEAFFGQGTRLTVV.

The CDR3 DNA reads as TGTGCCAGCAGCTTGGGGACAGAGGGCAAAGAGACCCAGTACTTC. Amino acid sequence: CASSLGTEGKETQYF. This rearrangement joins TRBV5-4 to TRBJ2-5, with TRBD1 as a possible D gene (6 bases). The length of the CDR3 is 15 residues. CDR1 and CDR2 from the germline V gene are SGHNT and YYREEE (reference sequence). The V and J ends lost 0 bases and 3 bases respectively, with 12 bases between them.

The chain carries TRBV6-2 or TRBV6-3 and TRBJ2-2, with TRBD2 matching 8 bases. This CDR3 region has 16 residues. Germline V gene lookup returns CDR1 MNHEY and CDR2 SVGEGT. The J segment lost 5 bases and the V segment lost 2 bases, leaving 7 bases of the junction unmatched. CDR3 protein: CASSYPRGGLTGELFF. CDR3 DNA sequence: TGTGCCAGCAGTTACCCTCGGGGGGGGCTGACCGGGGAGCTGTTTTTT.

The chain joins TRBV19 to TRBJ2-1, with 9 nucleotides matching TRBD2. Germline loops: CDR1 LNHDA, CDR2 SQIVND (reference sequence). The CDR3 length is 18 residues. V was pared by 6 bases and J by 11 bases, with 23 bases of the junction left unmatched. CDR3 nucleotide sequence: TGTGCCAGTAGCGACGGATTGGCTAGCGGGACCAGTGGGGGAAAGCAGTTCTTC. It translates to CASSDGLASGTSGGKQFF.

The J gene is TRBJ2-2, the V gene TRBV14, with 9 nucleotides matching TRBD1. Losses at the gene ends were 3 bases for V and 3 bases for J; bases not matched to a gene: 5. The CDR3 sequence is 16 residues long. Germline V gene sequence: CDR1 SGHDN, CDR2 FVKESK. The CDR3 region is CASSQEQGAYTGELFF. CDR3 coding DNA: TGTGCCAGCAGCCAGGAACAGGGGGCGTACACCGGGGAGCTGTTTTTT. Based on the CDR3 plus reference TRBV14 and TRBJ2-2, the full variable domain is EAGVTQFPSHSVIEKGQTVTLRCDPISGHDNLYWYRRVMGKEIKFLLHFVKESKQDESGMPNNRFLAERTGGTYSTLKVQPAELEDSGVYFCASSQEQGAYTGELFFGEGSRLTVL.

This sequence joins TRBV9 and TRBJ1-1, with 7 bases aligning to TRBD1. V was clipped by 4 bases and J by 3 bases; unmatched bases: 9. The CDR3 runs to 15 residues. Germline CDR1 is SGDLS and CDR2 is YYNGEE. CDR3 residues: CASSPRDRDDTEAFF. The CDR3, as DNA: TGTGCCAGCAGCCCAAGAGACAGGGATGACACTGAAGCTTTCTTT.

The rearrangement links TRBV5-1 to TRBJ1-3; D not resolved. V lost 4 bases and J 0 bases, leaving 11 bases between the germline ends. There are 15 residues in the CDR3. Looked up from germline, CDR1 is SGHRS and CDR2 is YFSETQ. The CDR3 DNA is TGCGCCAGCAGCCCGGGTCCGAGCTCTGGAAACACCATATATTTT. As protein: CASSPGPSSGNTIYF.

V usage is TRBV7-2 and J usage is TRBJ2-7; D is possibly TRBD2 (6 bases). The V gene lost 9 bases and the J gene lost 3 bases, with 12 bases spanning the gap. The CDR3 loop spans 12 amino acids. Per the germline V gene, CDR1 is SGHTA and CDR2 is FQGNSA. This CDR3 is CASSGLSYEQYF. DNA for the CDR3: TGTGCCAGTTCGGGACTGAGCTACGAGCAGTACTTC.

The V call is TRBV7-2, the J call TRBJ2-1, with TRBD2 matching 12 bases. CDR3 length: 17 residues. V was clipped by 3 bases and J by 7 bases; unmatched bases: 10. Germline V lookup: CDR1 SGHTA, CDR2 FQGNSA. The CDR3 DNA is TGTGCCAGCAGCTTTAGACTAGCGGGAGCGATTTTGAATGAGCAGTTCTTC. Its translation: CASSFRLAGAILNEQFF.